This TCR beta chain was found in a study of blood T cell repertoires in COVID-19. Germline V gene sequence: CDR1 MNHEY, CDR2 SVGEGT. Trimming took 2 bases from V and 10 from J; bases not matched to a gene: 4. This CDR3 has 13 residues. This clone was seen only once. Here immunoSEQ multiplex PCR was the method, and the copy in TCRdb shows in-frame clones only, minus some. This sample has some 160,000 clones, with about 85% found just once. This TCR was recovered from a woman aged 45-59 years who had recovered from COVID-19. The rearrangement uses TRBV6-2 or TRBV6-3 and TRBJ1-1, with 10 bases identical to TRBD1. Material: PBMCs or T cells enriched from blood (not recorded which). The CDR3 is CASSYTGDRGAFF. The CDR3, as DNA: TGTGCCAGCAGTTACACCGGGGACAGGGGAGCTTTCTTT.